The entry that follows covers one T cell receptor (beta chain) sequence. The CDR3 contains 12 residues. Trimming cost V 6 bases and J 7 bases; bases outside gene matches: 3. Per the germline V gene, CDR1 is SGHTA and CDR2 is FQGNSA. The sample comes from a study of control samples from healthy donors and cancer patients. TCRdb's table, derived via immunoSEQ multiplex PCR, lists solely in-frame clones and lacks some. Of about 47,000 clones in the sample, 80% were seen once. The chain joins TRBV7-2 to TRBJ2-1; 7 bases are a match to TRBD1. Sequenced input: blood. The TCR originated in a man aged 70 or older in good health. The CDR3: CASSRQGNEQFF. The DNA of the CDR3 is TGTGCCAGCAGTAGACAGGGAAATGAGCAGTTCTTC. Together with reference TRBV7-2 and TRBJ2-1, the CDR3 gives the full variable domain: GAGVSQSPSNKVTEKGKDVELRCDPISGHTALYWYRQSLGQGLEFLIYFQGNSAPDKSGLPSDRFSAERTGGSVSTLTIQRTQQEDSAVYLCASSRQGNEQFFGPGTRLTVL.